This T cell receptor (beta chain) was retrieved from a study of beta chain features in type 1 diabetes. Findings and caveats of the study: VDJ junctions in type 1 diabetes patients carried more deletions and fewer insertions. Naive, central memory and regulatory TCRB repertoires appeared more similar among patients than healthy donors.

What was sequenced were expressed TCRB transcripts, since all of the isolated RNA had been reverse transcribed. Only in-frame clones appear in the TCRdb table, and some are missing; sequencing was by immunoSEQ multiplex PCR. The data show 130,000 to 150,000 clones, with about 51% seen just once and roughly 0.42% held by the top ten. The CDR3 consists of 14 residues. Trimming took off 1 base at V and 7 bases at J, with 10 bases between the two ends. The germline CDR1 and CDR2 sequences are SGHVS and FQNEAQ. Notes on this clone: What it binds is not known.

The receptor was isolated from a man aged 18 to 30 in good health. The specimen was Tregs from blood. This rearrangement joins TRBV7-8 to TRBJ1-4; D is unresolved. The CDR3 spells CASSLDFRGEKLFF. Here the CDR3 DNA reads TGTGCCAGCAGCTTAGACTTTCGGGGTGAAAAACTGTTTTTT.